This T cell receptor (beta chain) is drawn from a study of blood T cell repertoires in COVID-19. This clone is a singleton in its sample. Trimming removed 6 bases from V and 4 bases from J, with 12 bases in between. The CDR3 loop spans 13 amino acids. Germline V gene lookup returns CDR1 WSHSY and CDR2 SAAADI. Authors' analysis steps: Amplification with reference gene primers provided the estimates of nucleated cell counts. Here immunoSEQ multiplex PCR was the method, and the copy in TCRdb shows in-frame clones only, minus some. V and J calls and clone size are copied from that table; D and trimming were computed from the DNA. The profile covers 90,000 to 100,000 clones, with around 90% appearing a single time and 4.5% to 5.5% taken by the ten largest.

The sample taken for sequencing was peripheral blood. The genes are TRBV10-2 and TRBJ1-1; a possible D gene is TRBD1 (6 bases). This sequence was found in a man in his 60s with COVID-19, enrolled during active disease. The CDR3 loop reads CASRGGRGTEAFF. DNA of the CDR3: TGCGCCAGCAGAGGGGGAAGGGGCACTGAAGCTTTCTTT.